The rows below give T cell receptor beta chains drawn from one sample of a study of shared clonotypes between healthy human individuals. Sequenced by immunoSEQ multiplex PCR; TCRdb stores in-frame clones only, minus some. This table has more than 900,000 clones, 78% appearing once. Specimen: memory CD4+ T cells from PBMCs. The receptors derive from a man between 18 and 29 years old in good health. Some clones in this sample may be carry-over from other donors' samples. Each CDR3 is given with its conserved first and last residue.

TRBJ1-2,TRBV5-1,CASSSGPGSYGYTF
TRBJ2-2,TRBV11-2,CASSLDDRGANTGELFF
TRBJ2-7,TRBV2,CASSGTRSSYEQYF
TRBJ1-5,TRBV7-6,CASSFVGQPQHF
TRBJ2-5,TRBV5-6,CASSLAPGLRRETQYF
TRBJ2-1,TRBV6-5,CASSLRGGRADNEQFF
TRBJ1-1,TRBV28,CASSRTGGADTEAFF
TRBJ2-3,TRBV2,CASALGGTEDTQYF
TRBJ2-1,TRBV7-2,CASSSSGVVNEQFF
TRBJ2-5,TRBV6-1,CASSEPGHSPETQYF
TRBJ1-2,TRBV6-6,CASSSGPYGYTF
TRBJ1-5,TRBV21-1,CASSQGRCRGGQPQHF
TRBJ2-1,TRBV2,CADHERESYNEQFF
TRBJ2-2,TRBV30,CAWSVISDSVTGELFF
TRBJ2-1,TRBV28,CASSPHYNEQFF
TRBJ1-2,TRBV30,CAWRQRTEAYGYTF
TRBJ1-2,TRBV5-1,CASSLVVSGMSYGYTF
TRBJ1-2,TRBV6-5,CATNRDLRGSGYTF
TRBJ1-1,TRBV5-1,CASSSGTGGTEAFF
TRBJ2-5,TRBV5-1,CASSFTIRDVETQYF
TRBJ2-7,TRBV10-3,CAISEVYTGSSYEQYF
TRBJ1-4,TRBV30,CAWGRTAFFEKLFF
TRBJ1-5,TRBV18,CASSLGTVGGQPQHF
TRBJ1-2,TRBV6-4,CASSTEKGGYTF
TRBJ2-1,TRBV5-1,CASSLQAGGMNEQFF
TRBJ2-3,TRBV12-5,CASSSGSGSDTQYF
TRBJ1-1,TRBV28,CASSLVGGLNTEAFF